The next 11 T cell receptor beta chains were all read from a single sample in a study of CD8 T cells in Susac syndrome. Random hexamers served to reverse transcribe roughly 0.45 to 1 ug RNA. Via MiXCR, TCRdb re-called the immunoSEQ multiplex PCR reads, giving one row per CDR3 protein. The sample lists about 290,000 distinct CDR3 sequences, 89% occurring once. Specimen: CD8+ T cells from PBMCs. Receptors originate from a human donor with multiple sclerosis.

The chain joins TRBV2 to TRBJ2-7; 7 bases are shared with TRBD1. This CDR3 region has 13 residues. Germline V gene sequence: CDR1 SNHLY, CDR2 FYNNEI. V lost 10 bases, J lost 3 bases, and 9 bases stayed unmatched. In DNA form, the CDR3 reads TGTGCCACCCAGAACAGGGGTGGCTACGAGCAGTACTTC. Its translation is CATQNRGGYEQYF. Complete variable domain (other parts from reference TRBV2 and TRBJ2-7): EPEVTQTPSHQVTQMGQEVILRCVPISNHLYFYWYRQILGQKVEFLVSFYNNEISEKSEIFDDQFSVERPDGSNFTLKIRSTKLEDSAMYFCATQNRGGYEQYFGPGTRLTVT.

The chain couples TRBV12-3 or TRBV12-4 to TRBJ2-2; D may be TRBD1 or TRBD2 (5 bases each). The CDR3 extends over 15 amino acids. V was shortened by 5 bases and J by 7 bases, with 17 bases between the two germline ends. CDR3 sequence reads: CASSIGTLGLGELFF. The CDR3 bases are TGTGCCAGCAGTATCGGGACCCTAGGGCTCGGGGAGCTGTTTTTT.

The V gene is TRBV30, the J gene TRBJ2-7, with D tentatively TRBD1 or TRBD2 (7 bases each). This CDR3 contains 14 residues. The V and J ends lost 0 bases and 5 bases respectively, with 14 bases between them. The germline V gene has CDR1 GTSNPN and CDR2 SVGIG (reference sequence). The CDR3: CAWSVSQGGDEQYF. The CDR3 nucleotides are TGTGCCTGGAGTGTGAGTCAGGGGGGGGACGAGCAGTACTTC.

This clonotype is a singleton in its sample. The rearrangement joins TRBV19 to TRBJ1-1; TRBD1 aligns across 9 bases. The CDR3 sequence is 15 residues long. Germline CDR1 reads LNHDA; CDR2 reads SQIVND (reference sequence). V dropped 3 bases and J dropped 6; count of bases not matched to a gene: 8. CDR3 loop: CASSIVAGQGAEAFF. The DNA of the CDR3 is TGTGCCAGTAGTATCGTCGCGGGACAGGGAGCTGAAGCTTTCTTT.

The chain uses TRBV11-2 and TRBJ1-1; D unresolved. CDR1 is SGHAT and CDR2 is FQNNGV in the germline V gene. The CDR3 consists of 14 residues. Trimming pared 3 bases from V and 7 bases from J, leaving 15 bases between. CDR3 DNA: TGTGCCAGCAGCTTCCCACCCCCGCAGATTGAAGCTTTCTTT. Its protein product is CASSFPPPQIEAFF.

The J gene is TRBJ2-7, the V gene TRBV19; 10 nucleotides agree with TRBD1. The CDR3 has 14 residues. V was clipped by 8 bases and J by 6 bases; unmatched bases: 10. Germline CDR1 LNHDA, CDR2 SQIVND (reference sequence). CDR3 sequence: CASGPGQGLGEQYF. The DNA for the CDR3 is TGTGCCAGTGGGCCGGGACAGGGGCTTGGCGAGCAGTACTTC.

This chain connects TRBV2 to TRBJ1-2; TRBD1 matches at 7 bases. After removal of 7 bases from V and 4 bases from J, the junction contained 12 bases not matched to a gene. Germline loops: CDR1 SNHLY, CDR2 FYNNEI. This CDR3 region has 15 residues. The CDR3 loop is CASKIGTGDVYGYTF. CDR3 nucleotides: TGTGCCAGCAAAATCGGAACAGGGGATGTCTATGGCTACACCTTC.

The V call is TRBV6-1, the J call TRBJ2-2, with D maybe TRBD2 (6 bases). V lost 6 bases and J 4 bases, leaving 21 bases between the germline ends. The germline CDR1 and CDR2 sequences are MNHNS and SASEGT. There are 17 residues in the CDR3. CDR3 loop: CASRTHWGEFTTGELFF. CDR3 nucleotides: TGTGCCAGCAGGACCCATTGGGGGGAGTTTACCACCGGGGAGCTGTTTTTT.

V and J are TRBV7-9 and TRBJ2-2; D ambiguous. Trimming removed 7 bases from V and 6 bases from J, with 9 bases in between. CDR3 length: 12 residues. The germline V gene encodes CDR1 SEHNR and CDR2 FQNEAQ (reference sequence). The CDR3 protein is CASISSPGELFF. DNA of the CDR3: TGTGCCAGCATCTCCTCCCCCGGGGAGCTGTTTTTT.

The chain uses TRBV2 and TRBJ2-4, with no clear D. Germline values: CDR1 SNHLY, CDR2 FYNNEI. V was cut by 1 base and J by 3 bases, with 10 bases left in between. This CDR3 region has 15 residues. The CDR3 spells CASSEVRDGKNIQYF. As DNA, the CDR3 is TGTGCCAGCAGTGAAGTACGAGACGGCAAAAACATTCAGTACTTC.

The V call is TRBV12-3 or TRBV12-4, the J call TRBJ2-1; unclear D gene. Trimming left V 6 bases short and J 9 bases short, with 9 bases between. This CDR3 comprises 11 residues. Written as DNA, the CDR3 is TGTGCCAGCAGGGCCGTGGGTGAGCAGTTCTTC. Encoded protein: CASRAVGEQFF.